This TCR beta chain is from a study of T cells in Graves' hyperthyroidism and ophthalmopathy. At the level of the study: The blood sample was taken at first diagnosis, before treatment began.

V dropped 5 bases and J dropped 4 bases, with 14 bases sitting between them. The CDR3 covers 14 residues. Germline V CDR1 and CDR2: SEHNR, FQNEAQ (reference sequence). In its sample, this clonotype was seen many times. Regions amplified from RNA transcripts were the TCR beta CDR3 regions. TCR CDR3 regions were first amplified by RT-PCR with HTBI primers. TCRdb reprocessed the multiplex PCR reads with MiXCR, giving one entry per CDR3 protein. The sample includes 300,000 to 400,000 distinct CDR3 sequences, roughly 20% of them seen just once. This receptor was taken from a man between 18 and 35 years old with Graves' ophthalmopathy. The J gene is TRBJ2-5, the V gene TRBV7-9, with TRBD1 as a possible D gene (5 bases). Sequenced input: blood. Written as DNA, the CDR3 is TGTGCCAGCAGCACCGGCGACAGACGAGAGACCCAGTACTTC. Its protein product is CASSTGDRRETQYF.